The rows below give T cell receptor beta chains drawn from one sample of a study of blood T cells in healthy people across ages. TCRdb fed the 5' RACE reads into MiXCR, producing one record per CDR3 protein. The sample includes around 2 million distinct CDR3 sequences, 30% to 40% seen only once; the top ten take 23%. The sample was blood. The receptors derive from a human donor in good health. The CDR3 runs from the conserved cysteine through the conserved F or W. D genes are given only for firm matches. Only some rows state a clone size, as once, few, many or a class for expanded clones.

>NA|TRBJ2-3|few|TRBV5-4
CASSRGGGSTDTQYF
TGTGCCAGCAGCAGGGGGGGCGGTAGCACAGATACGCAGTATTTT
>TRBD2|TRBJ2-3|few|TRBV29-1
CSVGLSDTQYF
TGCAGCGTGGGACTATCGGATACGCAGTATTTT
>TRBD1|TRBJ2-7|NA|TRBV2
CAGSSGTGTYEQYF
TGTGCCGGCAGTTCCGGGACAGGGACCTACGAGCAGTACTTC
>NA|TRBJ1-2|NA|TRBV15
CATSRDNTGSRGYTF
TGTGCCACCAGCAGAGATAATACCGGGTCTCGAGGCTACACCTTC
>NA|TRBJ1-1|NA|TRBV27
CASRTYREMNTEAFF
TGTGCCAGCAGAACTTACAGGGAGATGAACACTGAAGCTTTCTTT
>NA|TRBJ2-3|NA|TRBV21-1
CARTTGGTDTQYF
TGTGCCAGAACCACAGGTGGCACAGATACGCAGTATTTT
>NA|TRBJ1-2|few|TRBV29-1
CSVGAGRGYTF
TGCAGCGTTGGGGCAGGGCGTGGCTACACCTTC
>NA|TRBJ2-7|NA|TRBV7-2
CASSGGSGGAYNEQYF
TGTGCCAGCAGCGGTGGGTCAGGGGGGGCCTACAATGAGCAGTACTTC
>NA|TRBJ2-3|NA|TRBV7-2
CASSLVFPDTQYF
TGTGCCAGCAGCTTAGTCTTCCCCGATACGCAGTATTTT
>NA|TRBJ2-3|NA|TRBV7-2
CASSAGPRGTDTQYF
TGTGCCAGCAGCGCGGGACCAAGGGGCACAGATACGCAGTATTTT
>NA|TRBJ2-5|NA|TRBV20-1
CSASRGRRGTQYF
TGCAGTGCCAGCCGGGGCCGGCGGGGGACCCAGTACTTC
>TRBD2|TRBJ2-1|NA|TRBV5-1
CASSPLAGVASSYNEQFF
TGCGCCAGCTCACCGTTAGCGGGGGTCGCGAGCTCCTACAATGAGCAGTTCTTC
>TRBD1|TRBJ2-1|NA|TRBV12-3/TRBV12-4
CASWAWTGPNGQFF
TGTGCCAGCTGGGCCTGGACAGGACCCAATGGGCAGTTCTTC